This passage covers 29 T cell receptor beta chains from one sample sequenced in a study of T cells in Graves' hyperthyroidism and ophthalmopathy. The CDR3 regions of TCR beta were amplified from RNA transcripts. First-round RT-PCR with HTBI primers amplified the TCR CDR3 region. TCRdb redid the calling of the multiplex PCR reads with MiXCR, one entry per CDR3 protein. Of hundreds of thousands of distinct CDR3 sequences detected, about two fifths appear once; the ten largest clones hold about 9%. Sequencing input: blood. These receptors were collected from a man younger than 30 with Graves' hyperthyroidism.

Ten or more counts support this clonotype. J is TRBJ1-4 and V is TRBV10-3; D might be TRBD1 (5 bases). The CDR3 has 14 residues. Trimming removed 4 bases at V and 3 bases at J, with 9 bases between. Per the germline V gene, CDR1 is ENHRY and CDR2 is SYGVKD. CDR3 in amino acids: CAISGGPANEKLFF. The CDR3 DNA sequence: TGTGCCATCAGTGGGGGACCGGCTAATGAAAAACTGTTTTTT.

This clonotype was recorded a few times. The CDR3 DNA follows: TGTGCAGTACGGACGGGTGGGTTCACTGAAGCTTTCTTT. Protein: CAVRTGGFTEAFF. This chain joins TRBV12-3 or TRBV12-4 and TRBJ1-1, with no clear D. This CDR3 comprises 13 residues.

This clonotype was counted ten times or more. The J gene is TRBJ2-7, the V gene TRBV29-1; no clear D. Trimming stripped 0 bases from V and 2 bases from J, with 11 bases between. The CDR3 covers 14 residues. CDR1 is SQVTM and CDR2 is ANQGSEA in the germline V gene. In nucleotides, the CDR3 is TGCAGCGTTGAAGATCCCGGCGAAACCTACGAGCAGTACTTC. Its protein product is CSVEDPGETYEQYF.

The chain has TRBV20-1 and TRBJ2-2, with 11 bases identical to TRBD2. Trimming took 5 bases from V and 6 from J; bases not matched to a gene: 5. Per the germline V gene, CDR1 is DFQATT and CDR2 is SNEGSKA (reference sequence). The CDR3 loop spans 14 amino acids. The CDR3 DNA reads TGCAGTGCTCGTAGCGGGAGGGGGGCCGGGGAGCTGTTTTTT. Translating it yields CSARSGRGAGELFF.

Only one count was recorded for this clonotype. The chain's CDR3 is CSLEVASSGANVLTF. The CDR3 region has the DNA TGCAGCTTGGAGGTAGCCTCCTCTGGGGCCAACGTCCTGACTTTC. The chain recombines TRBV29-1 with TRBJ2-6; a weak D match, TRBD2 (5 bases). Germline V lookup: CDR1 SQVTM, CDR2 ANQGSEA. The CDR3 consists of 15 residues. The V end lost 8 bases, the J end lost 0 bases, and 14 bases lay between the germline ends.

This clonotype was counted a few times. V is TRBV5-4 and J is TRBJ1-1; no firm D call. This CDR3 is 15 amino acids long. Trimming took 3 bases from V and 1 from J, leaving 13 bases between them. The germline gives CDR1 SGHNT, CDR2 YYREEE (reference sequence). The CDR3 DNA reads TGTGCCAGCAGCTCCCCCAAGACGGCGAACACTGAAGCTTTCTTT. The encoded protein is CASSSPKTANTEAFF.

This clonotype was counted a few times. This chain joins TRBV2 and TRBJ1-1, with D perhaps matching TRBD1 (6 bases). The CDR3 length is 15 residues. Germline assignment: CDR1 SNHLY and CDR2 FYNNEI. Trimming left V 2 bases short and J 8 bases short, with 18 bases between. The CDR3 nucleotides read TGTGCCAGCAGTGAATCCGGGGGCCGGGCATCCGAAGCTTTCTTT. It translates to CASSESGGRASEAFF. Variable domain in full (rest from reference TRBV2 and TRBJ1-1): EPEVTQTPSHQVTQMGQEVILRCVPISNHLYFYWYRQILGQKVEFLVSFYNNEISEKSEIFDDQFSVERPDGSNFTLKIRSTKLEDSAMYFCASSESGGRASEAFFGQGTRLTVV.

This clonotype came up a few times. The chain combines TRBV13 with TRBJ1-1, with 10 bases fitting TRBD1. Germline V lookup: CDR1 PRHDT, CDR2 FYEKMQ (reference sequence). After removal of 5 bases from V and 9 bases from J, the junction contained 9 bases not matched to a gene. The CDR3 contains 14 residues. CDR3 sequence reads: CASSVRQGAGKAFF. CDR3 nucleotides: TGTGCCAGCAGCGTACGACAGGGGGCAGGAAAAGCTTTCTTT.

This clonotype was seen a handful of times. The V and J genes are TRBV5-1 and TRBJ1-1; no reliable D call. V lost 0 bases, J lost 1 base, and 10 bases lay in between. Germline assignment: CDR1 SGHRS and CDR2 YFSETQ. The CDR3 extends over 15 amino acids. CDR3 coding DNA: TGCGCCAGCAGCTTGGCGTCTTTGGGGAACACTGAAGCTTTCTTT. Protein product: CASSLASLGNTEAFF. The entire variable domain, with the rest obtained from reference TRBV5-1 and TRBJ1-1, is as follows: KAGVTQTPRYLIKTRGQQVTLSCSPISGHRSVSWYQQTPGQGLQFLFEYFSETQRNKGNFPGRFSGRQFSNSRSEMNVSTLELGDSALYLCASSLASLGNTEAFFGQGTRLTVV.

The sample holds one count of this clonotype. V and J are TRBV6-5 and TRBJ1-1; possibly TRBD1 for D (5 bases). V lost 2 bases and J lost 5, with 12 bases in between. CDR3 length: 14 residues. CDR1 MNHEY and CDR2 SVGAGI come from the germline V gene. DNA for the CDR3: TGTGCCAGCAGTTACGAGGGGCCGCTTACTGAAGCTTTCTTT. Translating it yields CASSYEGPLTEAFF.

This clonotype was recorded a few times. This chain uses TRBV12-3 or TRBV12-4 with TRBJ2-7; maybe TRBD2 (5 bases). This CDR3 contains 15 residues. The V end lost 5 bases, the J end lost 5 bases, and 19 bases lay between the germline ends. CDR3 loop: CASSPLGLNSHEQYF. CDR3 coding DNA: TGTGCCAGCAGTCCCTTAGGACTCAACAGCCACGAGCAGTACTTC.

Ten or more counts support this clonotype. The rearrangement links TRBV9 to TRBJ1-1; TRBD1 might be the D (5 bases). CDR1 is SGDLS and CDR2 is YYNGEE in the germline V gene. Deletions cut 4 bases from V and 7 bases from J, with 17 bases between. The CDR3 has 14 residues. The DNA of the CDR3 is TGTGCCAGCAGCCTCCCCCTGACAGCGTATGAAGCTTTCTTT. Translating gives CASSLPLTAYEAFF.

The CDR3 here is CASRQTGADSNTEAFF. DNA of the CDR3: TGTGCCAGCAGGCAGACAGGGGCTGACTCGAACACTGAAGCTTTCTTT. V usage is TRBV25-1 and J usage is TRBJ1-1, with 8 bases identical to TRBD1. The ends lost 6 bases at V and 1 base at J; junction bases unmatched: 10. The germline V gene encodes CDR1 MGHDK and CDR2 SYGVNS. The CDR3 extends over 16 amino acids.

There are a few counts of this clonotype. This sequence joins TRBV7-9 and TRBJ2-7; D is perhaps TRBD2 (5 bases). The V and J ends lost 6 bases and 2 bases respectively, with 17 bases between them. This CDR3 has 15 residues. Germline lookup yields CDR1 SEHNR and CDR2 FQNEAQ (reference sequence). The CDR3 DNA reads TGTGCCAGCAGAACGACCATGGAGGCTACCTACGAGCAGTACTTC. It encodes CASRTTMEATYEQYF.

Only a few counts were recorded for this clonotype. The chain carries TRBV9 and TRBJ2-2, with 10 bases matching TRBD2. V lost 3 bases to trimming and J lost 4 bases; unmatched junction nucleotides: 6. CDR1 is SGDLS, CDR2 YYNGEE, per germline. This CDR3 has 16 residues. CDR3 DNA sequence: TGTGCCAGCAGCGGTCGGCTAGCGGGAGTCACCGGGGAGCTGTTTTTT. As protein: CASSGRLAGVTGELFF.

The sample holds many counts of this clonotype. V gene TRBV10-3 combines with J gene TRBJ1-6, with D possibly being TRBD1 (6 bases). The CDR3 extends over 16 amino acids. Trimming shortened V by 0 bases and J by 6 bases, and 12 bases separated the two germline ends. Germline assignment: CDR1 ENHRY and CDR2 SYGVKD. This CDR3 is CAISESGQGLNSPLHF. CDR3 sequence (DNA): TGTGCCATCAGTGAGTCCGGCCAGGGGCTTAATTCACCCCTCCACTTT.

This clonotype was seen at least ten times. The rearrangement joins TRBV7-9 to TRBJ2-6; 10 positions match TRBD2. The CDR3 contains 19 residues. Germline assignment: CDR1 SEHNR and CDR2 FQNEAQ (reference sequence). The trim removed 5 bases at V and 4 bases at J, leaving 14 bases unmatched. CDR3 nucleotide sequence: TGTGCCAGCAGCATCCTGGGACTAGCGTCAATTGGCGGGGCCAACGTCCTGACTTTC. This sequence encodes CASSILGLASIGGANVLTF.

This chain links TRBV20-1 with TRBJ1-2; D may be TRBD1 (6 bases). Germline-derived CDR1 and CDR2 are DFQATT and SNEGSKA (reference sequence). The ends were cut back, 6 bases at V and 0 bases at J, with 14 bases in the middle. The CDR3 covers 14 residues. CDR3 in amino acids: CSAPTDRPNYGYTF. CDR3 coding DNA: TGCAGTGCCCCCACCGACAGGCCTAACTATGGCTACACCTTC.

In this sample, this clonotype turned up many times. This sequence joins TRBV20-1 and TRBJ2-2; D unresolved. The length of the CDR3 is 11 residues. V lost 5 bases and J 5 bases, leaving 6 bases between the germline ends. Germline lookup yields CDR1 DFQATT and CDR2 SNEGSKA (reference sequence). The CDR3 sequence is CSALSTGELFF. The CDR3 nucleotides read TGCAGTGCTCTTAGTACCGGGGAGCTGTTTTTT.

Concerning this clonotype itself: An end of the junction does not agree with germline; a read error may underlie this. The CDR3: CAISHPGNTEAFF. The CDR3 DNA is TGCGCCATCAGCCACCCTGGGAACACTGAAGCTTTCTTT. The V gene is TRBV4-1, the J gene TRBJ1-1; the D is unclear. The CDR3 consists of 13 residues. Germline V gene data show CDR1 as MGHRA and CDR2 as YSYEKL.

A word on this clonotype: This may arise from a read error, as a much more abundant clone is one base away. The rearrangement uses TRBV7-2 and TRBJ2-5, with D perhaps TRBD1 (5 bases). The CDR3 length is 15 residues. The ends were cut back, 10 bases at V and 4 bases at J, with 22 bases in the middle. Germline loops: CDR1 SGHTA, CDR2 FQGNSA. The CDR3 region is CAISDQRQSRETQYF. The DNA of the CDR3 is TGTGCCATCAGTGACCAACGACAGAGCCGAGAGACCCAGTACTTC.

The chain recombines TRBV4-1 with TRBJ2-5; no clear D. The V end was cut by 5 bases, the J end by 5 bases, with 9 bases between. This CDR3 region has 12 residues. CDR1 MGHRA and CDR2 YSYEKL come from the germline V gene. CDR3 coding DNA: TGCGCCAGCAGCGATGTGGAGGAGACCCAGTACTTC. Its translation: CASSDVEETQYF.

This clonotype showed up many times. This sequence joins TRBV29-1 and TRBJ2-7, with TRBD2 matching 9 bases. The germline CDR1 and CDR2 sequences are SQVTM and ANQGSEA. The V segment lost 7 bases and the J segment 3 bases; nucleotides outside the gene matches: 10. The CDR3 sequence is 14 residues long. CDR3 sequence reads: CSAGTGLAIYEQYF. CDR3 DNA: TGCAGCGCTGGGACGGGACTAGCCATCTACGAGCAGTACTTC.

This chain connects TRBV20-1 to TRBJ2-7, with TRBD1 matching 8 bases. V was pared by 4 bases and J by 6 bases, with 8 bases of the junction left unmatched. Looked up from germline, CDR1 is DFQATT and CDR2 is SNEGSKA (reference sequence). The CDR3 sequence is 13 residues long. The CDR3 loop is CSATSGTGPEQYF. As DNA, the CDR3 is TGCAGTGCTACCTCCGGGACAGGCCCCGAGCAGTACTTC.

Many counts were recorded for this clonotype. The gene calls are TRBV20-1 and TRBJ1-2; D gene ambiguous. V dropped 0 bases and J dropped 5 bases, with 10 bases sitting between them. CDR3 size: 13 residues. Germline-derived CDR1 and CDR2 are DFQATT and SNEGSKA (reference sequence). CDR3 region: CSARDDGPYGYTF. CDR3 bases: TGCAGTGCTAGAGATGACGGACCATATGGCTACACCTTC.

This clonotype occurred a few times. The chain joins TRBV7-3 to TRBJ2-7; D is possibly TRBD1 (6 bases). Germline values: CDR1 SGHTA, CDR2 FQGTGA. Deletions cut 1 base from V and 5 bases from J, with 12 bases between. The CDR3 length is 14 residues. The CDR3: CASSLNRVIHEQYF. The CDR3, as DNA: TGTGCCAGCAGCTTAAACAGGGTGATCCACGAGCAGTACTTC.

The chain uses TRBV5-5 and TRBJ1-5; 12 bases map to TRBD1. The V segment lost 2 bases and the J segment 7 bases; nucleotides outside the gene matches: 7. Germline V gives CDR1 SGHKS, CDR2 YYEKEE (reference sequence). The CDR3 extends over 16 amino acids. CDR3 coding DNA: TGTGCCAGCAGCTTTTCCGGGACAGGGGGCGGCCAGCCCCAGCATTTT. This codes for CASSFSGTGGGQPQHF.

This clonotype has a count of ten or more. The rearrangement uses TRBV7-9 and TRBJ1-2, with D hard to call. The germline CDR1 and CDR2 sequences are SEHNR and FQNEAQ (reference sequence). CDR3 length equals 13 residues. V lost 3 bases and J 4 bases, leaving 9 bases between the germline ends. CDR3 protein: CASSFRDGYGYTF. The CDR3 nucleotides are TGTGCCAGCAGCTTCAGAGACGGCTATGGCTACACCTTC.

This chain uses TRBV10-3 with TRBJ1-1; TRBD1 matches at 11 bases. From germline, CDR1 is ENHRY and CDR2 SYGVKD. This CDR3 region has 13 residues. V was pared by 10 bases and J by 4 bases, with 5 bases of the junction left unmatched. The CDR3 protein is CATGTGGGTEAFF. As DNA, the CDR3 is TGTGCCACCGGGACAGGGGGGGGCACTGAAGCTTTCTTT.